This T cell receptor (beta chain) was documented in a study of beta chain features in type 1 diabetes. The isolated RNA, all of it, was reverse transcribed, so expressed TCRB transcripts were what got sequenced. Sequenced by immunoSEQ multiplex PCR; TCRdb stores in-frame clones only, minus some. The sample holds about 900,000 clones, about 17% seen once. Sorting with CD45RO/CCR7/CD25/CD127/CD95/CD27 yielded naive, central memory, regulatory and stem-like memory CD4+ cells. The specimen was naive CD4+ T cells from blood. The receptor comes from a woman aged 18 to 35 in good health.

CDR3 DNA sequence: TGTGCCAGCAGCCAAGGTCCGTCAGGGCCAGGACAGCCCCAGCATTTT. Encoded protein: CASSQGPSGPGQPQHF. V and J are TRBV4-2 and TRBJ1-5; possible D gene TRBD1, 5 bases. V lost 1 base and J lost 7, with 17 bases in between. The CDR3 has 16 residues. Germline V gene data show CDR1 as LGHNA and CDR2 as YNFKEQ.